These 10 T cell receptor beta chains came from one sample sequenced in a study of control samples from healthy donors and cancer patients. Profiled with immunoSEQ multiplex PCR; TCRdb holds only in-frame clones, not every one. The profile shows 22,000 or so clones, approximately 90% of them singletons. The sequenced sample was PBMCs. The receptor set was obtained from a woman aged 55-70 years with head and neck cancer.

This chain uses TRBV18 with TRBJ2-7; D is perhaps TRBD2 (5 bases). The CDR3 has 18 residues. Trimming shortened V by 7 bases and J by 0 bases, and 25 bases separated the two germline ends. Germline loops: CDR1 KGHSH, CDR2 LQKENI. The DNA for the CDR3 is TGTGCCAGCTTTTCTGACTTGGAGGACCCCCGAAGCTCCTACGAGCAGTACTTC. Translated: CASFSDLEDPRSSYEQYF.

Notes on this clone: A read error may account for a junction end that differs from germline. The chain links TRBV10-3 to TRBJ2-7; TRBD2 matches 9 bases. This CDR3 comprises 15 residues. CDR1 is ENHRY and CDR2 is SYGVKD in the germline V gene. The CDR3 DNA is TGTGCCATCCGTGAGGCGCGGGGGGGAGTGGAGGGGCAGTACTTC. Translating it yields CAIREARGGVEGQYF.

The rearrangement uses TRBV29-1 and TRBJ2-7, with a tentative D call TRBD1 (5 bases). The better agreement between TRBJ2-5 and the DNA end casts doubt on the J call. Germline-derived CDR1 and CDR2 are SQVTM and ANQGSEA. The CDR3 is 13 residues long. The DNA of the CDR3 is TGCAGCTCCTCCCAGGGTAGGCAAGAGACCCAGTACTTC. Amino acids: CSSSQGRQETQYF.

The chain joins TRBV28 to TRBJ2-1; 10 bases match TRBD2. CDR3 length equals 15 residues. J was trimmed by 2 bases and V by 8 bases; bases with no gene match: 6. Looked up from germline, CDR1 is MDHEN and CDR2 is SYDVKM. The CDR3 nucleotides are TGTGCCAGCGTTAGGAGCGGGGGGGCCTACAATGAGCAGTTCTTC. This codes for CASVRSGGAYNEQFF.

The gene calls are TRBV6-5 and TRBJ1-1, with TRBD1 as a possible D gene (5 bases). Trimming pared 5 bases from V and 5 bases from J, leaving 15 bases between. From germline, CDR1 is MNHEY and CDR2 SVGAGI. CDR3 size: 14 residues. The CDR3 DNA reads as TGTGCCAGCAGTCGGCCGGGGGGAATGACTGAAGCTTTCTTT. As protein: CASSRPGGMTEAFF.

The CDR3 loop is CASSLVPETQYF. In DNA, the CDR3 is TGTGCCAGCAGCTTGGTTCCGGAGACCCAGTACTTC. The genes are TRBV5-8 and TRBJ2-5; D is unclear. V lost 0 bases and J 5 bases, leaving 5 bases between the germline ends. CDR1 and CDR2 from the germline V gene are SGHTS and YDEGEE. CDR3 size: 12 residues.

This clone was observed a single time. The rearrangement uses TRBV7-2 and TRBJ2-6, with 9 bases lining up with TRBD1. CDR1 is SGHTA and CDR2 is FQGNSA in the germline V gene. The CDR3 is 19 residues long. Losses at the gene ends were 3 bases for V and 4 bases for J; bases not matched to a gene: 13. The CDR3 spells CASSFSGTGRSGGANVLTF. In nucleotides, the CDR3 is TGTGCCAGCAGCTTTTCGGGGACAGGGCGCTCTGGGGGGGCCAACGTCCTGACTTTC.

The V call is TRBV19, the J call TRBJ1-5; the D gene is possibly TRBD1 (5 bases). Deletions cut 7 bases from V and 3 bases from J, with 13 bases between. Germline V gene lookup returns CDR1 LNHDA and CDR2 SQIVND (reference sequence). The CDR3 is 14 residues long. CDR3 nucleotides: TGTGCCAGTAAGGAGACAGCAGACAATCAGCCCCAGCATTTT. This gives the protein CASKETADNQPQHF.

This clone was recorded once. This CDR3 reads CASSLGGGTEAFF. CDR3 nucleotides: TGTGCCAGCAGTTTAGGAGGGGGGACTGAAGCTTTCTTT. The gene calls are TRBV28 and TRBJ1-1, with D tentatively TRBD1 (6 bases). Trimming removed 2 bases from V and 5 bases from J, with 9 bases in between. This CDR3 is 13 amino acids long. The V gene's germline CDR1 is MDHEN and CDR2 SYDVKM.

This clone occurred once. The V call is TRBV5-1, the J call TRBJ1-6, with 7 bases lining up with TRBD1. V shed 0 bases, J shed 7 bases, and the junction held 7 bases outside the gene matches. The CDR3 length is 16 residues. Germline values: CDR1 SGHRS, CDR2 YFSETQ. The CDR3 DNA sequence: TGCGCCAGCAGCTTGGAAGAGGGGGCAAGCAATTCACCCCTCCACTTT. This codes for CASSLEEGASNSPLHF.